The 26 T cell receptor beta chains listed next were all sequenced from one sample in a study of CD8+CD57+ T cells in acquired aplastic anemia. Patients chosen for sequencing had CD8+CD57+ cells that had expanded, as shown by flow cytometry. TCR beta VDJ and CDR3 profiling used genomic DNA as template. One entry per CDR3 protein, called by TCRdb with MiXCR from the reads. The table records approximately 160,000 distinct CDR3 sequences, 40% to 55% of them present only once. The sample taken for sequencing was sorted CD4+, CD8+, or CD8+CD57+ T cells (not recorded which) from PBMCs. Source of these receptors: a human donor with aplastic anemia.

The V call is TRBV5-8, the J call TRBJ1-2; tentative D call: TRBD1 (6 bases). Trimming cost V 4 bases and J 3 bases, with 13 bases left between them. This CDR3 is built from 14 residues. From germline, CDR1 is SGHTS and CDR2 YDEGEE. The DNA of the CDR3 is TGTGCCAGCAGCCCCAAGGGGGGTGACTATGGCTACACCTTC. Amino acids: CASSPKGGDYGYTF. Full variable domain (remainder filled in from reference TRBV5-8 and TRBJ1-2): EAGVTQSPTHLIKTRGQQATLRCSPISGHTSVYWYQQALGLGLQFLLWYDEGEERNRGNFPPRFSGRQFPNYSSELNVNALELEDSALYLCASSPKGGDYGYTFGSGTRLTVV.

The sample holds many counts of this clonotype. V and J are TRBV2 and TRBJ2-2; D may be TRBD1 or TRBD2 (5 bases each). V was cut by 6 bases and J by 5 bases, with 16 bases left in between. The CDR3 is 15 residues long. Looked up from germline, CDR1 is SNHLY and CDR2 is FYNNEI. The CDR3 coding sequence is TGTGCCAGCAGGGTCGGGACCCAACAGACCGGGGAGCTGTTTTTT. Residues: CASRVGTQQTGELFF.

This clonotype has ten or more counts. The V gene is TRBV20-1, the J gene TRBJ2-1; 7 bases fit TRBD1. This CDR3 contains 13 residues. Trimming cost V 0 bases and J 9 bases; bases outside gene matches: 5. CDR1 and CDR2 from the germline V gene are DFQATT and SNEGSKA (reference sequence). CDR3 nucleotides: TGCAGTGCTAGAGATAAGGGGGCTGGTGAGCAGTTCTTC. Translating it yields CSARDKGAGEQFF.

This clonotype was counted a few times. One junction end disagrees with the germline gene, perhaps due to a read error. V gene TRBV11-2 combines with J gene TRBJ2-3; 12 bases match TRBD2. The germline V gene has CDR1 SGHAT and CDR2 FQNNGV. The CDR3 runs to 18 residues. Here the CDR3 DNA reads TGTGCCAGCAGCTTAGTAGTGACTAGCGGGAGATTGGCAGATACGCCGTATTTT. As protein: CASSLVVTSGRLADTPYF.

The chain couples TRBV7-8 to TRBJ1-2; D remains ambiguous. Germline loops: CDR1 SGHVS, CDR2 FQNEAQ. V was pared by 1 base and J by 6 bases, with 12 bases between. This CDR3 has 14 amino acids. CDR3 region: CASSLGSIDNGYTF. Written as DNA, the CDR3 is TGTGCCAGCAGCTTAGGATCGATTGACAATGGCTACACCTTC. The complete variable domain, with remaining parts taken from reference TRBV7-8 and TRBJ1-2, reads GAGVSQSPRYKVAKRGQDVALRCDPISGHVSLFWYQQALGQGPEFLTYFQNEAQLDKSGLPSDRFFAERPEGSVSTLKIQRTQQEDSAVYLCASSLGSIDNGYTFGSGTRLTVV.

The chain couples TRBV6-1 to TRBJ2-7; tentatively, D is TRBD2 (6 bases). The V end lost 6 bases, the J end lost 4 bases, and 19 bases lay between the germline ends. Germline CDR1 reads MNHNS; CDR2 reads SASEGT. The CDR3 covers 15 residues. The CDR3 spells CASSSPGLADYEQYF. DNA of the CDR3: TGTGCCAGCAGCTCCCCGGGACTTGCGGATTACGAGCAGTACTTC.

This clonotype was observed a single time. The CDR3 nucleotides are TGTGCCATCAGTGAGTCGACTAGCGGGAGAGGGTACAATGAGCAGTTCTTC. It translates to CAISESTSGRGYNEQFF. The V call is TRBV10-3, the J call TRBJ2-1; 12 bases are a match to TRBD2. J lost 4 bases, V lost 0 bases, and 4 bases had no gene match. CDR1 and CDR2 (germline): ENHRY, SYGVKD. This CDR3 comprises 17 residues.

This clonotype was observed many times. V is TRBV7-9 and J is TRBJ1-1; D gene uncertain. V dropped 5 bases and J dropped 2 bases, with 9 bases sitting between them. Germline CDR1 SEHNR, CDR2 FQNEAQ (reference sequence). The CDR3 contains 13 residues. The CDR3 loop is CASSQTENTEAFF. Here the CDR3 DNA reads TGTGCCAGCAGCCAAACCGAAAACACTGAAGCTTTCTTT.

This clonotype has ten or more counts. The chain recombines TRBV6-1 with TRBJ1-5, with a tentative D call TRBD1 (5 bases). Germline CDR1 and CDR2: MNHNS and SASEGT. The V end was cut by 5 bases, the J end by 0 bases, with 14 bases between. The CDR3 runs 16 residues. CDR3: CASSPPSGGSNQPQHF. The CDR3 DNA sequence: TGTGCCAGCAGTCCCCCCTCGGGGGGTAGCAATCAGCCCCAGCATTTT.

The sample holds a few counts of this clonotype. The rearrangement uses TRBV18 and TRBJ2-4; 7 bases align to TRBD2. This CDR3 comprises 16 residues. The V segment lost 0 bases and the J segment 3 bases; nucleotides outside the gene matches: 5. The V gene's germline CDR1 is KGHSH and CDR2 LQKENI. As DNA, the CDR3 is TGTGCCAGCTCACCACCGGTGGCGGGGGACAAAAACATTCAGTACTTC. Its translation: CASSPPVAGDKNIQYF. Using reference TRBV18 and TRBJ2-4 for the parts outside the CDR3, the full variable domain is NAGVMQNPRHLVRRRGQEARLRCSPMKGHSHVYWYRQLPEEGLKFMVYLQKENIIDESGMPKERFSAEFPKEGPSILRIQQVVRGDSAAYFCASSPPVAGDKNIQYFGAGTRLSVL.

The rearrangement links TRBV29-1 to TRBJ2-5, with D unresolved. Germline CDR1 and CDR2: SQVTM and ANQGSEA. The V gene lost 4 bases and the J gene lost 5 bases, with 11 bases spanning the gap. The CDR3 is made up of 12 amino acids. The CDR3 sequence: CSVANGWETQYF. The CDR3 DNA sequence: TGCAGCGTTGCTAATGGTTGGGAGACCCAGTACTTC.

In its sample, this clonotype was seen a few times. This chain uses TRBV19 with TRBJ2-5; the D gene is possibly TRBD2 (7 bases). The V end lost 6 bases, the J end lost 5 bases, and 16 bases lay between the germline ends. The CDR3 runs to 14 residues. CDR1 LNHDA and CDR2 SQIVND come from the germline V gene (reference sequence). In DNA form, the CDR3 reads TGTGCCAGTAGGGGGGGGGGCCCTAGGGAGACCCAGTACTTC. Translating it yields CASRGGGPRETQYF.

This clonotype was seen a handful of times. The chain is built from TRBV27 and TRBJ1-4; a weak D match, TRBD1 (5 bases). Germline assignment: CDR1 MNHEY and CDR2 SMNVEV (reference sequence). This CDR3 has 16 residues. Trimming cost V 6 bases and J 3 bases, with 17 bases left between them. The CDR3 here is CASSKTRDGSNEKLFF. CDR3 DNA sequence: TGTGCCAGCAGCAAGACTCGGGACGGTTCTAATGAAAAACTGTTTTTT. The variable domain in full, completed from reference TRBV27 and TRBJ1-4, reads EAQVTQNPRYLITVTGKKLTVTCSQNMNHEYMSWYRQDPGLGLRQIYYSMNVEVTDKGDVPEGYKVSRKEKRNFPLILESPSPNQTSLYFCASSKTRDGSNEKLFFGSGTQLSVL.

As regards this clonotype: One end of the junction varies from germline; a read error may be responsible. The rearrangement joins TRBV19 to TRBJ1-6; the match to TRBD1 covers 7 bases. The CDR3 loop spans 14 amino acids. The germline V gene has CDR1 LNHDA and CDR2 SQIVND (reference sequence). CDR3 DNA sequence: TGTGCCACAACAGGGGACTCCTATAAGTCACCCCTCCACTTT. Residues: CATTGDSYKSPLHF.

The rearrangement joins TRBV4-3 to TRBJ1-2; D remains unclear. The V gene's germline CDR1 is LGHNA and CDR2 YSLEER. The CDR3 totals 13 residues. Between the trimmed V and J ends, which lost 0 bases and 8 bases, there was a span of 10 bases. The CDR3 DNA reads TGCGCCAGCAGCCAAGAAAATGGGGAGGGCTACACCTTC. This codes for CASSQENGEGYTF.

This clonotype came up once. The chain employs TRBV6-1 and TRBJ1-2, with D perhaps TRBD1 (5 bases). Germline CDR1 MNHNS, CDR2 SASEGT. This CDR3 contains 13 residues. The germline V and J ends were trimmed by 0 bases and 5 bases, with 7 bases remaining between them. CDR3 residues: CASSEAPGYGYTF. The CDR3 nucleotides are TGTGCCAGCAGTGAAGCGCCAGGGTATGGCTACACCTTC.

This clonotype was found many times. The rearrangement uses TRBV6-1 and TRBJ1-6; TRBD1 is a possible D gene (6 bases). The CDR3 has 15 residues. V was pared by 6 bases and J by 3 bases, with 12 bases between. Germline V gives CDR1 MNHNS, CDR2 SASEGT. The CDR3 spells CASSPGHSYNSPLHF. Here the CDR3 DNA reads TGTGCCAGCAGCCCGGGACATAGCTATAATTCACCCCTCCACTTT.

Comments on this clonotype: Given a much more abundant clone one base away, this may be a read error. The chain is built from TRBV11-2 and TRBJ1-3; D not resolved. CDR3 length equals 14 residues. Germline V lookup: CDR1 SGHAT, CDR2 FQNNGV. CDR3 sequence (DNA): TGTACCAGCAGCGGAATCCGTTTGGGAAACACCATATATTTT. Residues: CTSSGIRLGNTIYF.

The rearrangement uses TRBV15 and TRBJ2-3; no clear D. The CDR3 runs 16 residues. Trimming took 2 bases from V and 10 from J, leaving 22 bases between them. The germline CDR1 and CDR2 sequences are LNHNV and YYDKDF (reference sequence). The CDR3 sequence: CATSRTREVPPDAQYF. As DNA, the CDR3 is TGTGCCACCAGCAGAACCCGTGAGGTCCCCCCTGATGCGCAGTATTTT.

This chain joins TRBV10-2 and TRBJ2-7; a possible D gene is TRBD2 (5 bases). The CDR3 consists of 14 residues. Per germline, CDR1 WSHSY and CDR2 SAAADI. Between the trimmed V and J ends, which lost 4 bases and 7 bases, there was a span of 17 bases. The CDR3 nucleotides read TGCGCCAGCAGTGTGATCGGGGTGGGGTCGGAGCAGTACGTC. Encoded protein: CASSVIGVGSEQYV.

This chain joins TRBV19 and TRBJ1-5; tentatively, D is TRBD1 (6 bases). This CDR3 has 15 residues. The V end was cut by 4 bases, the J end by 4 bases, with 14 bases between. Germline lookup yields CDR1 LNHDA and CDR2 SQIVND (reference sequence). CDR3 loop: CASSTETGSNQPQHF. CDR3 sequence (DNA): TGTGCCAGTAGTACAGAAACAGGGTCAAATCAGCCCCAGCATTTT.

This clonotype was seen many times. The genes are TRBV19 and TRBJ1-5; maybe TRBD1 (6 bases). V was shortened by 1 base and J by 0 bases, with 10 bases between the two germline ends. Germline lookup yields CDR1 LNHDA and CDR2 SQIVND (reference sequence). The CDR3 is 16 residues long. The chain's CDR3 is CASSIVGQFSNQPQHF. The CDR3, as DNA: TGTGCCAGTAGTATAGTTGGACAGTTTAGCAATCAGCCCCAGCATTTT.

This clonotype was counted ten times or more. The rearrangement links TRBV7-9 to TRBJ2-5; D gene ambiguous. CDR1 SEHNR and CDR2 FQNEAQ come from the germline V gene (reference sequence). CDR3 length: 13 residues. V lost 5 bases and J 2 bases, leaving 9 bases between the germline ends. The CDR3, as DNA: TGTGCCAGCAGCATGACTCAGCAAGAGACCCAGTACTTC. It translates to CASSMTQQETQYF.

The chain combines TRBV25-1 with TRBJ2-5; 7 bases match TRBD1. This CDR3 has 13 residues. The V gene's germline CDR1 is MGHDK and CDR2 SYGVNS. V shed 7 bases, J shed 6 bases, and the junction held 8 bases outside the gene matches. This chain's CDR3 is CASTDREWKTQYF. In DNA form, the CDR3 reads TGTGCCAGCACCGACAGGGAGTGGAAGACCCAGTACTTC.

This clonotype was observed at least ten times. This chain connects TRBV20-1 to TRBJ1-1; tentative D call: TRBD1 (5 bases). Germline V lookup: CDR1 DFQATT, CDR2 SNEGSKA (reference sequence). V shed 3 bases and J shed 1 base, with 9 bases lying between them. The CDR3 runs to 13 residues. This CDR3 is CSARRDGNTEAFF. The CDR3 bases are TGCAGTGCTAGGAGGGACGGGAACACTGAAGCTTTCTTT.

Ten or more counts support this clonotype. The J gene is TRBJ2-7, the V gene TRBV14, with a tentative D call TRBD1 (5 bases). Trimming removed 6 bases from V and 4 bases from J, with 19 bases in between. Germline assignment: CDR1 SGHDN and CDR2 FVKESK. This CDR3 is built from 15 residues. CDR3 nucleotides: TGTGCCAGCAGGACAGCCGTCCAAATGACATACGAGCAGTACGTC. This sequence encodes CASRTAVQMTYEQYV.